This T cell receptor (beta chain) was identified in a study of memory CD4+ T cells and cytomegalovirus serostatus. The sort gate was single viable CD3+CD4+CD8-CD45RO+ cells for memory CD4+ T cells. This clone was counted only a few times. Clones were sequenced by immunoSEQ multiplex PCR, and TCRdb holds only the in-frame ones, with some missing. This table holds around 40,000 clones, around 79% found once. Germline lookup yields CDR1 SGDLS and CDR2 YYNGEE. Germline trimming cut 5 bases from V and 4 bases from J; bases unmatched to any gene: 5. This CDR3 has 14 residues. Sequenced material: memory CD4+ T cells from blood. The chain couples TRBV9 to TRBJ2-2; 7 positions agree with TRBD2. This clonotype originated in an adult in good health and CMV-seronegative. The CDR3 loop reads CASRGLVGTGELFF. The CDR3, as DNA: TGTGCCAGCAGAGGACTAGTAGGCACCGGGGAGCTGTTTTTT.